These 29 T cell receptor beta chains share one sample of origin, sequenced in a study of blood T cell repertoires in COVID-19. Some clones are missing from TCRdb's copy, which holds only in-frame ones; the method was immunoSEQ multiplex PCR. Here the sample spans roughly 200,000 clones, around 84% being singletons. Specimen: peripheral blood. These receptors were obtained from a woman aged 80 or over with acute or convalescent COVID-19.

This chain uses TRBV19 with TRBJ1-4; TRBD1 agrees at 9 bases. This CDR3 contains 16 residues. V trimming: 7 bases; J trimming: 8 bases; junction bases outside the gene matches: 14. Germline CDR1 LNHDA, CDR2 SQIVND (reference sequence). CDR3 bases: TGTGCCAGTATCCCAGGGACAGGGAGACGAGGCGAAAAACTGTTTTTT. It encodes CASIPGTGRRGEKLFF.

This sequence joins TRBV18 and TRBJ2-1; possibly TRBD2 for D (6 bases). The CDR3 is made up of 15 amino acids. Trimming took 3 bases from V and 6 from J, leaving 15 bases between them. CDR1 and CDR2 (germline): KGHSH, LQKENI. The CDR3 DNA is TGTGCCAGCTCACCGGCCCCGGGGGAGATCAATGAGCAGTTCTTC. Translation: CASSPAPGEINEQFF. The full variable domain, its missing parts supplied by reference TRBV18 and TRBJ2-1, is NAGVMQNPRHLVRRRGQEARLRCSPMKGHSHVYWYRQLPEEGLKFMVYLQKENIIDESGMPKERFSAEFPKEGPSILRIQQVVRGDSAAYFCASSPAPGEINEQFFGPGTRLTVL.

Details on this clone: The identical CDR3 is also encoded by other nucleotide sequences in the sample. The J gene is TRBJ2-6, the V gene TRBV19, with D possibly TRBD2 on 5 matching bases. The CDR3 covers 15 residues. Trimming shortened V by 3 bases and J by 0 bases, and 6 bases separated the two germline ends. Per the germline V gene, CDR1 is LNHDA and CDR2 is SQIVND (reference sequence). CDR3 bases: TGTGCCAGTAGTATTGGAGGCTCTGGGGCCAACGTCCTGACTTTC. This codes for CASSIGGSGANVLTF.

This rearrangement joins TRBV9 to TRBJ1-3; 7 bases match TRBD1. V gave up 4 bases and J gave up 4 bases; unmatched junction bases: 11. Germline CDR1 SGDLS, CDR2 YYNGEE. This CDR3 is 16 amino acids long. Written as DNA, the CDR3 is TGTGCCAGCAGCTGGAACGTAGGGACAGAAGGAAACACCATATATTTT. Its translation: CASSWNVGTEGNTIYF.

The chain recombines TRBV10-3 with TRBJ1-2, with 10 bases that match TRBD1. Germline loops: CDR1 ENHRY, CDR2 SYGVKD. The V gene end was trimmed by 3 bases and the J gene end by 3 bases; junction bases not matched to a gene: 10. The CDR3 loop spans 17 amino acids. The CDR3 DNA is TGTGCCATCAGTGATAGTAGACAGGGGGCAGTGGACTATGGCTACACCTTC. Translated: CAISDSRQGAVDYGYTF.

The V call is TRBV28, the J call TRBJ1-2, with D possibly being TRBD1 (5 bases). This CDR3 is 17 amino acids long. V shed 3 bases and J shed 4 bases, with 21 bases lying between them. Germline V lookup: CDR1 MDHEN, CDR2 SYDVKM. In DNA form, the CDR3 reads TGTGCCAGCAGTTTTGTGGATGTGGAGGGGTTTCTCTATGGCTACACCTTC. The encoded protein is CASSFVDVEGFLYGYTF.

In DNA, the CDR3 is TGTGCCAGCAGCGTAACAAGCGGGAAAGCGTTTGGTCGGGATGAGCAGTTCTTC. Its translation: CASSVTSGKAFGRDEQFF. The chain carries TRBV9 and TRBJ2-1; 7 bases line up with TRBD2. Per the germline V gene, CDR1 is SGDLS and CDR2 is YYNGEE. The CDR3 loop spans 18 amino acids. V shed 1 base, J shed 8 bases, and the junction held 18 bases outside the gene matches. The full variable domain, completed using reference TRBV9 and TRBJ2-1, is DSGVTQTPKHLITATGQRVTLRCSPRSGDLSVYWYQQSLDQGLQFLIQYYNGEERAKGNILERFSAQQFPDLHSELNLSSLELGDSALYFCASSVTSGKAFGRDEQFFGPGTRLTVL.

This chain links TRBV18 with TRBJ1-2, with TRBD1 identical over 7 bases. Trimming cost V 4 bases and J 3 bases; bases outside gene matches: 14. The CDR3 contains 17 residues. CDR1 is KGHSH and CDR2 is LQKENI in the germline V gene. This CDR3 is CASSLDRDLRGDYGYTF. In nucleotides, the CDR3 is TGTGCCAGCTCACTCGACAGGGACCTAAGAGGGGACTATGGCTACACCTTC.

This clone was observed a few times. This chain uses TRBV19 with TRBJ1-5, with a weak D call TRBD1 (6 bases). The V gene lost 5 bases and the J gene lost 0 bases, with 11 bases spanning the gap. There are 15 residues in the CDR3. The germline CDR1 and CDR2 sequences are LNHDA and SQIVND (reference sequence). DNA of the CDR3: TGTGCCAGTAGTTGGACAGCTCATAGCAATCAGCCCCAGCATTTT. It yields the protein CASSWTAHSNQPQHF.

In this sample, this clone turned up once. In DNA, the CDR3 is TGTGCCAGCACCCCGACTAGCCCCTGGTCCAATGAGCAGTTCTTC. Protein product: CASTPTSPWSNEQFF. This chain links TRBV6-2 or TRBV6-3 with TRBJ2-1; 7 bases are a match to TRBD2. Germline loops: CDR1 MNHEY, CDR2 SVGEGT. The CDR3 spans 15 residues. The V and J ends lost 7 bases and 6 bases, in that order; junction bases with no gene match: 12.

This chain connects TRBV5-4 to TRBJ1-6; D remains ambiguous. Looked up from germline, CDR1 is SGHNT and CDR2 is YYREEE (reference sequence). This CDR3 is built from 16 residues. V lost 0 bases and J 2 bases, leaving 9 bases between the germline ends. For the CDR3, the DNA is TGTGCCAGCAGCTTGGCGGGGTTGACCTATAATTCACCCCTCCACTTT. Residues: CASSLAGLTYNSPLHF.

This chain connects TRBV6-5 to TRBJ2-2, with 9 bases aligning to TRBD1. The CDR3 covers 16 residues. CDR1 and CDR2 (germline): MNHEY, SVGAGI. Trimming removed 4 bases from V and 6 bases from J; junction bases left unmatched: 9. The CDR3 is CASSFHRGQVPGELFF. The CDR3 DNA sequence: TGTGCCAGCAGTTTCCACAGGGGGCAGGTCCCCGGGGAGCTGTTTTTT.

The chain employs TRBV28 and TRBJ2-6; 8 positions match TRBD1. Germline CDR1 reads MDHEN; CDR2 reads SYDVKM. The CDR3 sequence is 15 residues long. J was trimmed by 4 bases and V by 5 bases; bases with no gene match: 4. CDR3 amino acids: CASSGQGAGANVLTF. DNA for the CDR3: TGTGCCAGCAGTGGACAGGGCGCCGGGGCCAACGTCCTGACTTTC.

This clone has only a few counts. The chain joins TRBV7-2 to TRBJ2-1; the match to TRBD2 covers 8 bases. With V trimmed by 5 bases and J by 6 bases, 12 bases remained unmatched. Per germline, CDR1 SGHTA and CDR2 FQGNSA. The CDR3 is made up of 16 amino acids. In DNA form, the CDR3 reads TGTGCCAGCAGCGGGGGCTCGGGAGGGCCGGTCAATGAGCAGTTCTTC. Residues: CASSGGSGGPVNEQFF.

Here the CDR3 DNA reads TGTGCCAGCAGGGAGGGGGGGGACTCCTACAATGAGCAGTTCTTC. Translated: CASREGGDSYNEQFF. The rearrangement joins TRBV6-5 to TRBJ2-1; tentatively, D is TRBD2 (7 bases). The CDR3 sequence is 15 residues long. Germline CDR1 is MNHEY and CDR2 is SVGAGI. V lost 6 bases and J lost 0, with 12 bases in between.

The CDR3 region has the DNA TGTGCCAGCAGAGATGACAGGGGCAGATACGAGCAGTACTTC. Amino acid sequence: CASRDDRGRYEQYF. V gene TRBV6-5 combines with J gene TRBJ2-7; 8 bases are shared with TRBD1. Germline V lookup: CDR1 MNHEY, CDR2 SVGAGI. Trimming at V came to 6 bases and at J to 4 bases, leaving 8 bases not matched to a gene. The length of the CDR3 is 14 residues.

This CDR3 reads CASSLRGQMQPTEAFF. CDR3 bases: TGTGCCAGCAGCTTAAGGGGGCAAATGCAGCCGACTGAAGCTTTCTTT. The rearrangement uses TRBV7-8 and TRBJ1-1, with 7 positions matching TRBD1. Unmatched junction bases numbered 11, after V lost 2 bases and J lost 5 bases. CDR1 and CDR2 from the germline V gene are SGHVS and FQNEAQ. This CDR3 is built from 16 residues. Combining the CDR3 with reference TRBV7-8 and TRBJ1-1 gives the whole variable domain GAGVSQSPRYKVAKRGQDVALRCDPISGHVSLFWYQQALGQGPEFLTYFQNEAQLDKSGLPSDRFFAERPEGSVSTLKIQRTQQEDSAVYLCASSLRGQMQPTEAFFGQGTRLTVV.

The CDR3: CASSGSALRLAGVGELFF. Written as DNA, the CDR3 is TGCGCCAGCAGCGGCTCGGCTCTTCGCTTAGCGGGAGTTGGGGAGCTGTTTTTT. The rearrangement links TRBV5-1 to TRBJ2-2, with 9 nucleotides matching TRBD2. The germline gives CDR1 SGHRS, CDR2 YFSETQ. CDR3 length: 18 residues. V lost 4 bases to trimming and J lost 8 bases; unmatched junction nucleotides: 18.

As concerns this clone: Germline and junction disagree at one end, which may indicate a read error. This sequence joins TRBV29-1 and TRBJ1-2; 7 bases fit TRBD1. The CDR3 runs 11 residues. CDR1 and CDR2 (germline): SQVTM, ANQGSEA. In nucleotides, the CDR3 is TGCAGCGTTGAAGATGCAGGGGGTATTGTCTTC. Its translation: CSVEDAGGIVF.

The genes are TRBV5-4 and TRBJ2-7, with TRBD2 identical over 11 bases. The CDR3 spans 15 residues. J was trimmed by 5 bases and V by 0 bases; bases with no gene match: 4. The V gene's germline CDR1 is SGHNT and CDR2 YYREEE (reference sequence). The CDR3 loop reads CASSLDSGRANEQYF. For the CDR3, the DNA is TGTGCCAGCAGCTTGGATAGCGGGAGGGCCAACGAGCAGTACTTC.

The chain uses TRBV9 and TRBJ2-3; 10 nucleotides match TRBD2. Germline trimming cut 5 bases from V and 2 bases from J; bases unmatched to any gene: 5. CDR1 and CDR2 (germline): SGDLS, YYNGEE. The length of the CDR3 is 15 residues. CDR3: CASRATSGVTDTQYF. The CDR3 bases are TGTGCCAGCAGAGCTACTAGCGGGGTCACAGATACGCAGTATTTT.

The CDR3: CASSPGGGAFMNTEAFF. The CDR3 DNA is TGTGCCAGCTCACCAGGAGGGGGCGCATTCATGAACACTGAAGCTTTCTTT. The V gene is TRBV18, the J gene TRBJ1-1; 7 nucleotides match TRBD1. The germline V gene has CDR1 KGHSH and CDR2 LQKENI. V dropped 2 bases and J dropped 0; count of bases not matched to a gene: 9. CDR3 length equals 17 residues.

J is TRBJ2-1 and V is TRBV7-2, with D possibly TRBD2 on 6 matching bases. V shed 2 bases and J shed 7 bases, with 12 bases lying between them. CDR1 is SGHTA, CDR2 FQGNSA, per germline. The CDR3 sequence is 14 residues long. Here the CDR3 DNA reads TGTGCCAGCAGCTTATGGGGGGTCAGGAATGAGCAGTTCTTC. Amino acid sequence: CASSLWGVRNEQFF. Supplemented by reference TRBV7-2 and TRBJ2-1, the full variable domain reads GAGVSQSPSNKVTEKGKDVELRCDPISGHTALYWYRQSLGQGLEFLIYFQGNSAPDKSGLPSDRFSAERTGGSVSTLTIQRTQQEDSAVYLCASSLWGVRNEQFFGPGTRLTVL.

CDR3 DNA sequence: TGTGCCAGCAGTGAACGCAGGGGTGGATCGTGGGAGTATAATTCACCCCTCCACTTT. Residues: CASSERRGGSWEYNSPLHF. The V and J genes are TRBV6-1 and TRBJ1-6, with D perhaps matching TRBD1 (6 bases). The CDR3 is 19 residues long. The V and J ends lost 2 bases and 4 bases respectively, with 21 bases between them. The germline V gene encodes CDR1 MNHNS and CDR2 SASEGT.

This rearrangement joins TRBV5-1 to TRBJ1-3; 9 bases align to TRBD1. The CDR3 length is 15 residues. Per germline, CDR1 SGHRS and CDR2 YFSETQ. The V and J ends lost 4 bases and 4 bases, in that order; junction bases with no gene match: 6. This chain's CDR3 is CASSLQGAEGNTIYF. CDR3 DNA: TGCGCCAGCAGCCTACAGGGGGCTGAAGGAAACACCATATATTTT.

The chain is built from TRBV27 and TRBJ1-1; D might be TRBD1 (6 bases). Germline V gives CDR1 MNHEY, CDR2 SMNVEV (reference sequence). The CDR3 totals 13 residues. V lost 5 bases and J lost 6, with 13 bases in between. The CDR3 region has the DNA TGTGCCAGCAGTCTCCAGGGGAGCGCTGAAGCTTTCTTT. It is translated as CASSLQGSAEAFF.

The DNA for the CDR3 is TGTGCCAGTGGAGTTTACAATGAGCAGTTCTTC. Translated: CASGVYNEQFF. This chain connects TRBV28 to TRBJ2-1, with D hard to call. The CDR3 loop spans 11 amino acids. Trimming took off 9 bases at V and 4 bases at J, with 7 bases between the two ends. CDR1 is MDHEN, CDR2 SYDVKM, per germline. Drawing the rest from reference TRBV28 and TRBJ2-1, the complete variable domain is DVKVTQSSRYLVKRTGEKVFLECVQDMDHENMFWYRQDPGLGLRLIYFSYDVKMKEKGDIPEGYSVSREKKERFSLILESASTNQTSMYLCASGVYNEQFFGPGTRLTVL.

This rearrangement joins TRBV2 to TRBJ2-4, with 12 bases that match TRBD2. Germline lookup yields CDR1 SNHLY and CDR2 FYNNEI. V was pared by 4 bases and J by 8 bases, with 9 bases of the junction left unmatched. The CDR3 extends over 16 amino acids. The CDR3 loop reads CASSGLAGAPADIQYF. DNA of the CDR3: TGTGCCAGCAGTGGACTAGCGGGAGCCCCGGCGGACATTCAGTACTTC. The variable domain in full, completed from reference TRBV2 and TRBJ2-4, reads EPEVTQTPSHQVTQMGQEVILRCVPISNHLYFYWYRQILGQKVEFLVSFYNNEISEKSEIFDDQFSVERPDGSNFTLKIRSTKLEDSAMYFCASSGLAGAPADIQYFGAGTRLSVL.

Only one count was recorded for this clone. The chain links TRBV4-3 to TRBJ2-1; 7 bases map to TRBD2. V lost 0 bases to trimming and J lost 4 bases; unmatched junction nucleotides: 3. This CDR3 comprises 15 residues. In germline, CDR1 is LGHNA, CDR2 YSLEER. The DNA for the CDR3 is TGCGCCAGCAGCCAAGAGGGGACTACTTACAATGAGCAGTTCTTC. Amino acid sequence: CASSQEGTTYNEQFF.